One and the same sample provided the 2 T cell receptor beta chains below, sequenced in a study of CD8+CD57+ T cells in acquired aplastic anemia. Those patients picked for sequencing had displayed CD8+CD57+ cell expansion on flow cytometry. Genomic DNA, the template, was used for profiling of the TCR beta VDJ and CDR3. In TCRdb, the reads were re-called with MiXCR into one record per CDR3 protein. The data show about half a million distinct CDR3 sequences, approximately 33% seen once. Sequencing was carried out using sorted CD4+, CD8+, or CD8+CD57+ T cells (not recorded which) from PBMCs. Receptor source: a human donor with aplastic anemia.

This clonotype was detected a few times. The chain recombines TRBV6-5 with TRBJ1-4; no clear D gene. Per the germline V gene, CDR1 is MNHEY and CDR2 is SVGAGI. Trimming removed 0 bases at V and 7 bases at J, with 9 bases between. CDR3 length: 14 amino acids. CDR3 in DNA: TGTGCCAGCAGTTACTCGGTGACGGGTGAAAAACTGTTTTTT. This sequence encodes CASSYSVTGEKLFF.

On this clonotype itself: This may come from a read error, since a much larger clone is one base off. The chain uses TRBV7-6 and TRBJ1-6, with TRBD1 matching over 7 bases. The ends lost 6 bases at V and 0 bases at J; junction bases unmatched: 8. Looked up from germline, CDR1 is SGHVS and CDR2 is FNYEAQ. The CDR3 loop spans 17 amino acids. CDR3 amino acids: CASSLGGPSSYNSPLHF. DNA of the CDR3: TGTGCCAGCAGTCTAGGGGGCCCAAGCTCCTATAATTCACCCCTCCACTTT.